Sequencing of this TCR beta chain was carried out in a study of OX40 agonist ivuxolimab in advanced cancers. The protocol was immunoSEQ multiplex PCR, while the TCRdb copy is restricted to in-frame clones and leaves out a portion. The repertoire holds about 26,000 clones, with 75% to 85% as singletons. Whole-study results and caveats: Some patients who did not respond also had low normalized T-cell clonal expansion.

Notes on this clone: The antigen is undetermined.

V gave up 2 bases and J gave up 5 bases, with 6 bases separating them. From germline, CDR1 is GTSNPN and CDR2 SVGIG (reference sequence). This CDR3 has 11 residues. Blood sampling took place at baseline, cycle 4 day 1, and cycle 7 day 1. The sample was CD4+ or CD8+ T cells sorted from blood, taken in a trial of the OX40 agonist ivuxolimab. The TCR comes from an adult with an advanced solid tumor such as melanoma, head and neck, liver or kidney cancer. V is TRBV30 and J is TRBJ2-5, with D unresolved. Written as DNA, the CDR3 is TGTGCCTGGAGTACGGTGGAGACCCAGTACTTC. Protein product: CAWSTVETQYF.